The 13 T cell receptor beta chains listed next were all sequenced from one sample in a study of blood T cell repertoires in COVID-19. Some clones are missing from TCRdb's copy, which holds only in-frame ones; the method was immunoSEQ multiplex PCR. The table lists about 190,000 clones, around 83% of them singletons. The sample taken for sequencing was peripheral blood. The receptors originated from a man aged 50 to 60 with active or convalescent COVID-19.

This sequence joins TRBV19 and TRBJ1-5; 9 nucleotides align to TRBD1. CDR1 and CDR2 from the germline V gene are LNHDA and SQIVND (reference sequence). V lost 5 bases, J lost 6 bases, and 8 bases stayed unmatched. This CDR3 is built from 15 residues. The CDR3 sequence: CASSGGQGVLQPQHF. The DNA for the CDR3 is TGTGCCAGTAGTGGGGGACAGGGAGTTCTTCAGCCCCAGCATTTT.

The chain links TRBV12-3 or TRBV12-4 to TRBJ1-1; no clear D. This CDR3 has 12 residues. V was shortened by 5 bases and J by 1 base, with 5 bases between the two germline ends. The CDR3 protein is CASSPGNTEAFF. In nucleotides, the CDR3 is TGTGCCAGCAGTCCAGGGAACACTGAAGCTTTCTTT.

V is TRBV30 and J is TRBJ2-7; TRBD1 is a possible D gene (5 bases). CDR1 is GTSNPN, CDR2 SVGIG, per germline (reference sequence). The CDR3 sequence is 15 residues long. V gave up 4 bases and J gave up 4 bases, with 20 bases separating them. The CDR3 DNA is TGTGCCTGGACCCCCAAAATCCCAGGGTCTTACGAGCAGTACTTC. Translating it yields CAWTPKIPGSYEQYF.

The chain has TRBV18 and TRBJ1-1, with D unclear. The V end was cut by 4 bases, the J end by 5 bases, with 14 bases between. The CDR3 spans 14 residues. Germline-derived CDR1 and CDR2 are KGHSH and LQKENI. CDR3 in amino acids: CASSLQDGGTEAFF. The DNA for the CDR3 is TGTGCCAGCTCACTGCAGGATGGAGGGACTGAAGCTTTCTTT.

V gene TRBV18 combines with J gene TRBJ1-1, with 7 nucleotides matching TRBD1. This CDR3 spans 14 amino acids. The germline V gene has CDR1 KGHSH and CDR2 LQKENI. V lost 4 bases, J lost 2 bases, and 4 bases stayed unmatched. DNA of the CDR3: TGTGCCAGCTCACTAGGGACAGCAAACACTGAAGCTTTCTTT. Amino acids: CASSLGTANTEAFF.

The chain is built from TRBV19 and TRBJ1-4; 10 bases map to TRBD1. CDR1 and CDR2 from the germline V gene are LNHDA and SQIVND (reference sequence). This CDR3 spans 15 amino acids. The V segment lost 5 bases and the J segment 8 bases; nucleotides outside the gene matches: 8. CDR3 protein: CASSYTGTGEEKLFF. As DNA, the CDR3 is TGTGCCAGTAGTTATACCGGGACAGGGGAAGAAAAACTGTTTTTT. The whole variable domain, filled in from reference TRBV19 and TRBJ1-4, reads DGGITQSPKYLFRKEGQNVTLSCEQNLNHDAMYWYRQDPGQGLRLIYYSQIVNDFQKGDIAEGYSVSREKKESFPLTVTSAQKNPTAFYLCASSYTGTGEEKLFFGSGTQLSVL.

The chain has TRBV9 and TRBJ1-1, with D perhaps TRBD1 (6 bases). The CDR3 has 14 amino acids. Germline V gene sequence: CDR1 SGDLS, CDR2 YYNGEE. Trimming shortened V by 2 bases and J by 1 base, and 9 bases separated the two germline ends. The CDR3 DNA reads TGTGCCAGCAGCGTTCTACAGGGGAACACTGAAGCTTTCTTT. Translated, it gives CASSVLQGNTEAFF.

This clone was seen a few times. V usage is TRBV12-5 and J usage is TRBJ2-4; 11 bases align to TRBD1. The CDR3 consists of 16 residues. Trimming removed 5 bases from V and 0 bases from J; junction bases left unmatched: 3. Looked up from germline, CDR1 is LGHNT and CDR2 is FRNRAP. CDR3 DNA sequence: TGTGCTAGTGGTGTGGGACAGGGGGTAGCCAAAAACATTCAGTACTTC. Protein: CASGVGQGVAKNIQYF.

This chain connects TRBV6-5 to TRBJ2-1, with D perhaps TRBD2 (6 bases). Germline V gene lookup returns CDR1 MNHEY and CDR2 SVGAGI. The CDR3 length is 15 residues. V dropped 7 bases and J dropped 2 bases, with 15 bases sitting between them. This CDR3 reads CASKTGLLPYNEQFF. In DNA form, the CDR3 reads TGTGCCAGCAAAACAGGACTACTACCCTACAATGAGCAGTTCTTC.

V gene TRBV6-5 combines with J gene TRBJ1-1; 8 nucleotides agree with TRBD1. Trimming cost V 6 bases and J 6 bases; bases outside gene matches: 9. This CDR3 has 14 residues. From germline, CDR1 is MNHEY and CDR2 SVGAGI. Here the CDR3 reads CASRTDRGGAEAFF. CDR3 bases: TGTGCCAGCAGAACCGACAGGGGTGGCGCTGAAGCTTTCTTT.

This clone has just a few counts. V gene TRBV27 combines with J gene TRBJ1-1; maybe TRBD1 (5 bases). Germline-derived CDR1 and CDR2 are MNHEY and SMNVEV (reference sequence). The V and J ends lost 2 bases and 1 base respectively, with 14 bases between them. This CDR3 comprises 16 residues. CDR3 amino acids: CASSLTWGAENTEAFF. CDR3 coding DNA: TGTGCCAGCAGTTTAACCTGGGGCGCAGAGAACACTGAAGCTTTCTTT.

This sequence joins TRBV30 and TRBJ1-6; the D gene is possibly TRBD1 (6 bases). Trimming shortened V by 4 bases and J by 11 bases, and 18 bases separated the two germline ends. Germline lookup yields CDR1 GTSNPN and CDR2 SVGIG (reference sequence). The CDR3 sequence is 14 residues long. The CDR3 region is CAWTRPQGITPLHF. In nucleotides, the CDR3 is TGTGCCTGGACCCGACCACAGGGAATCACACCCCTCCACTTT.

V and J are TRBV29-1 and TRBJ2-1, with 8 bases identical to TRBD1. Trimming cost V 5 bases and J 9 bases; bases outside gene matches: 9. This CDR3 is built from 13 residues. Germline V gene lookup returns CDR1 SQVTM and CDR2 ANQGSEA. DNA of the CDR3: TGCAGCGTTCGTCCTCAGGGGGCGGGTGAGCAGTTCTTC. The encoded protein is CSVRPQGAGEQFF.